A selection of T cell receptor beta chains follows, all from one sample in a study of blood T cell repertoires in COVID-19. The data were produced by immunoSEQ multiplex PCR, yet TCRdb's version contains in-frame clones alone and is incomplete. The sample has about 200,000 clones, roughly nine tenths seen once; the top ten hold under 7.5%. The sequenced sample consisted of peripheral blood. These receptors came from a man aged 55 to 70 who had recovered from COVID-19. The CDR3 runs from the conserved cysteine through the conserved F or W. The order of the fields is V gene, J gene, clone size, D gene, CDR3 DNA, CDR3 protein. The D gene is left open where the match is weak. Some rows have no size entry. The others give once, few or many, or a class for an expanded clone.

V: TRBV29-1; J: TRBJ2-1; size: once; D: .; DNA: TGCAGCGTTGAACAGGGAAAGTTCTTC; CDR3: CSVEQGKFF
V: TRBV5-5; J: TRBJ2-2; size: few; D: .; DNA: TGTGCCAGCAGCATCGGGACAACAACCGGGGAGCTGTTTTTT; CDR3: CASSIGTTTGELFF
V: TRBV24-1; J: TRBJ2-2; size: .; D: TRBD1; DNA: TGTGCCACCAGTGATTCGACAGGGGTGTGGACCGGGGAGCTGTTTTTT; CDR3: CATSDSTGVWTGELFF
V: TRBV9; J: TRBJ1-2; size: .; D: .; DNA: TGTGCCAGCAGCGTAGCCACTAAAAAAGACTTC; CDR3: CASSVATKKDF
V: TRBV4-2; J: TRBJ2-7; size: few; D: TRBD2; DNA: TGTGCCAGCAGCCCAGAGCAAGGGGCTCCGGGACTAGCGGGGGGCTACGCCTACGAGCAGTACTTC; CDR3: CASSPEQGAPGLAGGYAYEQYF
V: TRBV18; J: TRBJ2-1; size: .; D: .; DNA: TGTGCCAGCTCACCCTTACTCGGGAGCTCCTACAATGAGCAGTTCTTC; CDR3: CASSPLLGSSYNEQFF
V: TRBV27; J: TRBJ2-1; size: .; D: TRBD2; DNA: TGTGCCGCGGGACTAGCGGATTACAATGAGCAGTTCTTC; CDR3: CAAGLADYNEQFF
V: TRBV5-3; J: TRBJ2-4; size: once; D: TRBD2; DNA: TGTGCCAGAAGCGGACTAGCGGGAGCTGTGAGTCGACTAGCCAAAAACATTCAGTACTTC; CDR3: CARSGLAGAVSRLAKNIQYF
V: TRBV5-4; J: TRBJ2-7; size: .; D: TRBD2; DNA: TGTGCCAGCAGCCTGAAGGCTAGCGGGTACTACGAGCAGTACTTC; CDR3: CASSLKASGYYEQYF
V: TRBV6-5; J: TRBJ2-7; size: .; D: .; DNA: TGTGCCAGCAGTTCCGGGAGCCCGCCCTACGAGCAGTACTTC; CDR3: CASSSGSPPYEQYF
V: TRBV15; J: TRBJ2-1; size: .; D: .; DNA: TGTGCCACCAGCAAACCTCAGGGAAGGAGCTCCTACAATGAGCAGTTCTTC; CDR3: CATSKPQGRSSYNEQFF
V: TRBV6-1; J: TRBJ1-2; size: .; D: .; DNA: TGTGCCAGCAGTGAGGACAGACCTAACTATGGCTACACCTTC; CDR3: CASSEDRPNYGYTF
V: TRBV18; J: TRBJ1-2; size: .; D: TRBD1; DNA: TGTGCCAGCCGACAGGGTGGACATGGCTACACCTTC; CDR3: CASRQGGHGYTF
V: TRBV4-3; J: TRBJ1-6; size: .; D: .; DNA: TGCGCCAGCAGCCAAGAAAGGACAGCTAATTCACCCCTCCACTTT; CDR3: CASSQERTANSPLHF
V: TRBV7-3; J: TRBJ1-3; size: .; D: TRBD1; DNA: TGTGCCAGCAGCTTGACAGGGGCTGGAAACACCATATATTTT; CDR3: CASSLTGAGNTIYF
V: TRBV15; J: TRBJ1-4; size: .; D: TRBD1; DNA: TGTGCCACCAGCAGGGACAGGGCGGTCTTACTGGGGGAAAAACTGTTTTTT; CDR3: CATSRDRAVLLGEKLFF
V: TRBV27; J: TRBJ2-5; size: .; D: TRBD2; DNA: TGTGCCAGCAGTTTATGGGGAGGGGAGACCCAGTACTTC; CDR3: CASSLWGGETQYF
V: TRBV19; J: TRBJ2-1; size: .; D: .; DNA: TGTGCCAGTAGTCCCCCGGGTTGGAGCAATGAGCAGTTCTTC; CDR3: CASSPPGWSNEQFF
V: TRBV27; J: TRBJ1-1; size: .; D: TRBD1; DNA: TGTGCCAGCAGCCGGACAGGGATAATGTTGGGCACTGAAGCTTTCTTT; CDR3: CASSRTGIMLGTEAFF
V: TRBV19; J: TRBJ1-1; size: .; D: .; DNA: TGTGCCAGTAGGATCACAGGGTGGACTGAAGCTTTCTTT; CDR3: CASRITGWTEAFF
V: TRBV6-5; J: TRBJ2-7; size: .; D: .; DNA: TGTGCCAGCAGTTACTCGAGGACATTAAGCTACGAGCAGTACTTC; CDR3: CASSYSRTLSYEQYF
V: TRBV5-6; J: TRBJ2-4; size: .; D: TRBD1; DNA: TGTGCCAGCAGCTTTCCACAGGGGGCCTCGGCCAAAAACATTCAGTACTTC; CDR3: CASSFPQGASAKNIQYF
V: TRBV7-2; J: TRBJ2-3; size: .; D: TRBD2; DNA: TGTGCCAGCAGCGCAGCCCGGGGGGGCCGGTATACGCAGTATTTT; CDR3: CASSAARGGRYTQYF
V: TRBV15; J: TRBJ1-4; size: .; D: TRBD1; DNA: TGTGCCACCAGCAGAGACAGGGGGTCTCCGACTAATGAAAAACTGTTTTTT; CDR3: CATSRDRGSPTNEKLFF
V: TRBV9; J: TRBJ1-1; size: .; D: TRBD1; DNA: TGTGCCAGCAGCCCCGGACAGGCGGTGTACACTGAAGCTTTCTTT; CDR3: CASSPGQAVYTEAFF
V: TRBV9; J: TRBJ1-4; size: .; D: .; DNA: TGTGCCAGCAGCGCCCGCGGTACAACTAATGAAAAACTGTTTTTT; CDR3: CASSARGTTNEKLFF
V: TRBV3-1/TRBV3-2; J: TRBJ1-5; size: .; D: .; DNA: TGTGCCAGCAGCCAAGACAGCGGGGGCAATCAGCCCCAGCATTTT; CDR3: CASSQDSGGNQPQHF
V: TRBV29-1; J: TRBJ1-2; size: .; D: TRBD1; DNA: TGCAGCGTAGCTACAGGGGATTTGAACTATGGCTACACCTTC; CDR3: CSVATGDLNYGYTF
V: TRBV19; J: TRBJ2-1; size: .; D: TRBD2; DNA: TGTGCCAGTAGCGTGGGAGCGGGAAGGAGGTTCTTC; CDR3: CASSVGAGRRFF
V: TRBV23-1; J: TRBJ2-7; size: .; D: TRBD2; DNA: TGCGCCAGCGGGCGTACAACCCAGCGGGGGACCTCCTACGAGCAGTACTTC; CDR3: CASGRTTQRGTSYEQYF